These 25 T cell receptor beta chains were sequenced from one sample in a study of identical twins. TCRdb reprocessed the 5' RACE reads with MiXCR, giving one entry per CDR3 protein. Of around 650,000 distinct CDR3 sequences listed, about 7.1% are singletons. These records were also assigned to another study, of yellow fever vaccine responses in identical twins.

The specimen sequenced was PBMCs. The source is a woman younger than 35 in good health.

This clonotype occurred many times. This chain uses TRBV3-1 with TRBJ1-1; D call uncertain. The V gene's germline CDR1 is LGHDT and CDR2 YNNKEL (reference sequence). The length of the CDR3 is 15 residues. Trimming stripped 1 base from V and 2 bases from J, with 11 bases between. CDR3 sequence (DNA): TGTGCCAGCAGCCAAGTTGGCAGGTCCAACACTGAAGCTTTCTTT. It yields the protein CASSQVGRSNTEAFF.

The sample holds many counts of this clonotype. The chain joins TRBV15 to TRBJ2-2, with D perhaps matching TRBD1 (6 bases). V was trimmed by 0 bases and J by 5 bases, leaving 19 bases between them. The CDR3 loop spans 18 amino acids. Germline loops: CDR1 LNHNV, CDR2 YYDKDF (reference sequence). The CDR3 DNA sequence: TGTGCCACCAGCAGAGATGGGAGACAGGAGGATAGTACCGGGGAGCTGTTTTTT. It is translated as CATSRDGRQEDSTGELFF.

This clonotype was observed many times. This rearrangement joins TRBV9 to TRBJ2-1, with TRBD2 identical over 9 bases. The CDR3 length is 17 residues. The V and J ends lost 1 base and 1 base, in that order; junction bases with no gene match: 6. Germline lookup yields CDR1 SGDLS and CDR2 YYNGEE. The CDR3 region is CASSVSSGMSSYNEQFF. CDR3 DNA sequence: TGTGCCAGCAGCGTATCTAGCGGGATGAGTTCCTACAATGAGCAGTTCTTC.

This clonotype has just a few counts. This chain connects TRBV15 to TRBJ2-1; 7 bases are a match to TRBD2. Germline V CDR1 and CDR2: LNHNV, YYDKDF (reference sequence). V was clipped by 0 bases and J by 8 bases; unmatched bases: 7. CDR3 size: 15 residues. The CDR3 loop is CATSRDYGGSDEQFF. The CDR3 DNA sequence: TGTGCCACCAGCAGAGATTATGGCGGGAGCGATGAGCAGTTCTTC.

This clonotype was observed a handful of times. This chain uses TRBV7-2 with TRBJ2-3; 11 positions match TRBD2. V lost 10 bases to trimming and J lost 3 bases; unmatched junction nucleotides: 3. Germline loops: CDR1 SGHTA, CDR2 FQGNSA. The CDR3 has 13 residues. The CDR3 nucleotides are TGTGCCACCTCTAGCGGGGGGACAGATACGCAGTATTTT. Its translation: CATSSGGTDTQYF. Based on the CDR3 plus reference TRBV7-2 and TRBJ2-3, the full variable domain is GAGVSQSPSNKVTEKGKDVELRCDPISGHTALYWYRQSLGQGLEFLIYFQGNSAPDKSGLPSDRFSAERTGGSVSTLTIQRTQQEDSAVYLCATSSGGTDTQYFGPGTRLTVL.

V usage is TRBV4-1 and J usage is TRBJ2-2, with D perhaps matching TRBD1 or TRBD2 (6 bases each). Germline assignment: CDR1 MGHRA and CDR2 YSYEKL. V dropped 4 bases and J dropped 4 bases, with 16 bases sitting between them. The length of the CDR3 is 16 residues. The CDR3 spells CASSPRTGAPTGELFF. The DNA of the CDR3 is TGCGCCAGCAGCCCACGTACGGGGGCCCCCACCGGGGAGCTGTTTTTT.

The CDR3 reads CASSSRDRGPETQETQYF. As DNA, the CDR3 is TGTGCCAGCAGCTCGAGGGACAGGGGACCCGAGACCCAAGAGACCCAGTACTTC. This chain links TRBV11-1 with TRBJ2-5; TRBD1 matches at 10 bases. The CDR3 length is 18 residues. Germline V gene lookup returns CDR1 SGHAT and CDR2 FQDESV (reference sequence). Trimming removed 4 bases from V and 1 base from J; junction bases left unmatched: 12.

The J gene is TRBJ2-1, the V gene TRBV12-3 or TRBV12-4, with D perhaps TRBD1 (5 bases). Trimming took 7 bases from V and 3 from J, leaving 25 bases between them. The CDR3 has 18 residues. CDR3 nucleotides: TGTGCCAGCAACTCTAGGCGACGGCCCCAGGGTTACTACAATGAGCAGTTCTTC. Amino acid sequence: CASNSRRRPQGYYNEQFF.

This clonotype has at least ten counts. The chain combines TRBV29-1 with TRBJ2-5; D is possibly TRBD1 (7 bases). The length of the CDR3 is 13 residues. Trimming pared 5 bases from V and 4 bases from J, leaving 14 bases between. Germline CDR1 SQVTM, CDR2 ANQGSEA. DNA for the CDR3: TGCAGCGTTACCAACAGGGGAGGAGAGACCCAGTACTTC. It is translated as CSVTNRGGETQYF.

The V gene is TRBV5-1, the J gene TRBJ2-7; the match to TRBD1 covers 7 bases. The V segment lost 0 bases and the J segment 3 bases; nucleotides outside the gene matches: 15. This CDR3 has 18 residues. The V gene's germline CDR1 is SGHRS and CDR2 YFSETQ. In DNA form, the CDR3 reads TGCGCCAGCAGCTTGGGGGTTCCGGGCAGGGGGAAGTACTACGAGCAGTACGTC. It specifies CASSLGVPGRGKYYEQYV.

The DNA for the CDR3 is TGTGCCACCAGCAGGGAGACAGCGGGTTACGAGCAGTACGTC. Translating it yields CATSRETAGYEQYV. The chain couples TRBV15 to TRBJ2-7; possible D gene TRBD2, 6 bases. Germline loops: CDR1 LNHNV, CDR2 YYDKDF (reference sequence). This CDR3 spans 14 amino acids. V was pared by 3 bases and J by 4 bases, with 13 bases between.

This clonotype was seen a handful of times. The chain combines TRBV24-1 with TRBJ1-2; TRBD1 aligns across 11 bases. The germline V gene has CDR1 KGHDR and CDR2 SFDVKD. With V trimmed by 3 bases and J by 7 bases, 3 bases remained unmatched. This CDR3 region has 14 residues. CDR3 residues: CATSDPGTGGGYTF. The CDR3, as DNA: TGTGCCACCAGTGATCCCGGGACAGGGGGTGGCTACACCTTC.

This clonotype was seen ten or more times. The chain employs TRBV5-1 and TRBJ2-3; perhaps D is TRBD1 or TRBD2 (5 bases each). The germline CDR1 and CDR2 sequences are SGHRS and YFSETQ. The CDR3 is 17 amino acids. V lost 4 bases and J lost 0, with 18 bases in between. CDR3 DNA sequence: TGCGCCAGCAGCCGCGGTGGGGGTTCCACTAGCACAGATACGCAGTATTTT. It specifies CASSRGGGSTSTDTQYF.

The CDR3 nucleotides are TGTGCCAGCAGCTTGGGGTGGCGGGGGGGTTACAATGAGCAGTTCTTC. Its translation is CASSLGWRGGYNEQFF. The V call is TRBV5-5, the J call TRBJ2-1; TRBD2 matches 9 bases. Germline CDR1 and CDR2: SGHKS and YYEKEE (reference sequence). Losses at the gene ends were 0 bases for V and 4 bases for J; bases not matched to a gene: 5. The CDR3 spans 16 residues.

Many counts were recorded for this clonotype. The chain uses TRBV5-1 and TRBJ2-5, with TRBD2 matching over 7 bases. V shed 0 bases and J 5 bases; nucleotides not matched to a gene: 7. The CDR3 covers 15 residues. Germline CDR1 reads SGHRS; CDR2 reads YFSETQ. Here the CDR3 reads CASSLGGLVGETQYF. The CDR3 bases are TGCGCCAGCAGCTTGGGTGGACTAGTTGGTGAGACCCAGTACTTC.

This clonotype was counted at least ten times. The chain combines TRBV6-5 with TRBJ2-7; maybe TRBD1 (6 bases). V was trimmed by 4 bases and J by 2 bases, leaving 21 bases between them. From germline, CDR1 is MNHEY and CDR2 SVGAGI. This CDR3 spans 17 amino acids. The CDR3 is CASSLRGLQGYAYEQYF. CDR3 sequence (DNA): TGTGCCAGCAGTTTAAGGGGATTACAGGGTTATGCCTACGAGCAGTACTTC.

At least ten counts were recorded for this clonotype. This sequence joins TRBV27 and TRBJ2-1; the D gene is possibly TRBD2 (5 bases). Between the trimmed V and J ends, which lost 5 bases and 2 bases, there was a span of 7 bases. Germline V gene data show CDR1 as MNHEY and CDR2 as SMNVEV (reference sequence). There are 13 residues in the CDR3. The CDR3 here is CASSKTTYNEQFF. In nucleotides, the CDR3 is TGTGCCAGCAGTAAGACTACCTACAATGAGCAGTTCTTC.

At least ten counts were recorded for this clonotype. The chain links TRBV5-1 to TRBJ2-5, with 7 bases aligning to TRBD1. J gave up 5 bases and V 2 bases, and 6 bases lay outside the gene matches. There are 14 residues in the CDR3. Germline V gene lookup returns CDR1 SGHRS and CDR2 YFSETQ. This chain's CDR3 is CASSLQGWTETQYF. CDR3 nucleotide sequence: TGCGCCAGCAGCTTACAGGGGTGGACGGAGACCCAGTACTTC.

This clonotype was counted ten times or more. This chain uses TRBV4-1 with TRBJ2-1; 8 positions match TRBD2. The CDR3 totals 16 residues. Germline trimming cut 3 bases from V and 4 bases from J; bases unmatched to any gene: 8. Germline V CDR1 and CDR2: MGHRA, YSYEKL. CDR3 region: CASSHAAGELYNEQFF. The CDR3, as DNA: TGCGCCAGCAGCCACGCAGCGGGGGAGCTGTACAATGAGCAGTTCTTC.

This chain uses TRBV28 with TRBJ1-2; TRBD1 aligns across 8 bases. This CDR3 spans 13 amino acids. Germline V lookup: CDR1 MDHEN, CDR2 SYDVKM. Trimming at V came to 6 bases and at J to 8 bases, leaving 8 bases not matched to a gene. The CDR3 reads CASSLTGANGYTF. The CDR3 DNA is TGTGCCAGCAGCCTGACAGGGGCGAACGGCTACACCTTC.

A few counts support this clonotype. The CDR3 DNA reads TGTGCCAGCAGCACTGAGACGGGACCGAGGAGGTACGAGCAGTACTTC. It specifies CASSTETGPRRYEQYF. This chain connects TRBV25-1 to TRBJ2-7, with D perhaps given as TRBD1 or TRBD2 (5 bases each). CDR3 size: 16 residues. V was clipped by 6 bases and J by 4 bases, with 22 bases between them. The germline V gene has CDR1 MGHDK and CDR2 SYGVNS.

This clonotype was seen a handful of times. The chain couples TRBV5-1 to TRBJ2-2; 7 positions match TRBD1. V was pared by 7 bases and J by 5 bases, with 14 bases of the junction left unmatched. This CDR3 region has 16 residues. CDR1 is SGHRS, CDR2 YFSETQ, per germline. The CDR3 spells CASCPRGQIGTGELFF. The CDR3 DNA follows: TGCGCCAGCTGCCCGAGGGGGCAAATAGGGACCGGGGAGCTGTTTTTT.

The rearrangement links TRBV20-1 to TRBJ1-5; D unclear. There are 13 residues in the CDR3. Germline V CDR1 and CDR2: DFQATT, SNEGSKA (reference sequence). V was trimmed by 2 bases and J by 1 base, leaving 6 bases between them. CDR3 in DNA: TGCAGTGCTAGACGAGACAGCAATCAGCCCCAGCATTTT. The encoded protein is CSARRDSNQPQHF.

This clonotype appeared many times. V gene TRBV10-3 combines with J gene TRBJ2-3; D is unclear. CDR1 is ENHRY, CDR2 SYGVKD, per germline. V lost 4 bases, J lost 0 bases, and 2 bases lay in between. This CDR3 comprises 12 residues. CDR3 loop: CAISGSTDTQYF. The DNA of the CDR3 is TGTGCCATCAGTGGGAGCACAGATACGCAGTATTTT.

This clonotype was detected many times. The chain carries TRBV3-1 and TRBJ1-1, with 9 bases fitting TRBD1. V trimming: 1 base; J trimming: 0 bases; junction bases outside the gene matches: 6. The CDR3 length is 17 residues. Germline V gives CDR1 LGHDT, CDR2 YNNKEL (reference sequence). CDR3 amino acids: CASSQGGTGTMNTEAFF. Written as DNA, the CDR3 is TGTGCCAGCAGCCAAGGGGGGACAGGGACCATGAACACTGAAGCTTTCTTT.